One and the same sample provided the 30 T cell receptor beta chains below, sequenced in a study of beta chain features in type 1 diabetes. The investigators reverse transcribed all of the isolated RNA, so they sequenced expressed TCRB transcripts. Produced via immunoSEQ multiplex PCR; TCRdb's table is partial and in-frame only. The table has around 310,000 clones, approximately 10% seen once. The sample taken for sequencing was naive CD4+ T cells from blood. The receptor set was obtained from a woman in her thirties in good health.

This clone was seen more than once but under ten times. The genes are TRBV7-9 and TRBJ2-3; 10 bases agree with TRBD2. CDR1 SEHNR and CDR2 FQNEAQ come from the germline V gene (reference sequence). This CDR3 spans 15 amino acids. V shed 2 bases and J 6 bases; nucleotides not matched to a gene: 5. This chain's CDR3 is CASSLSSGSSDTQYF. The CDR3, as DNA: TGTGCCAGCAGCTTATCTAGCGGGAGCTCTGATACGCAGTATTTT.

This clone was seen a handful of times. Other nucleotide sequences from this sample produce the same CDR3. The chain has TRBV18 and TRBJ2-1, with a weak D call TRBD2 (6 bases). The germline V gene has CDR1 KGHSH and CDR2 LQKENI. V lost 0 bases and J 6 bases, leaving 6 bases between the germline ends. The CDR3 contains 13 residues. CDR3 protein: CASSPPSGNEQFF. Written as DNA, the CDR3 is TGTGCCAGCTCACCACCTAGCGGCAATGAGCAGTTCTTC. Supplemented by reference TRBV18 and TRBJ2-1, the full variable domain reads NAGVMQNPRHLVRRRGQEARLRCSPMKGHSHVYWYRQLPEEGLKFMVYLQKENIIDESGMPKERFSAEFPKEGPSILRIQQVVRGDSAAYFCASSPPSGNEQFFGPGTRLTVL.

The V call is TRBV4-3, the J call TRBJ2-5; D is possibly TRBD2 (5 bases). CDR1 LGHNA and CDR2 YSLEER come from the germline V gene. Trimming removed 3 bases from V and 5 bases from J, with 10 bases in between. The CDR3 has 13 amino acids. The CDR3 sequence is CASSHYRGETQYF. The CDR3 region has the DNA TGCGCCAGCAGCCATTACCGCGGGGAGACCCAGTACTTC.

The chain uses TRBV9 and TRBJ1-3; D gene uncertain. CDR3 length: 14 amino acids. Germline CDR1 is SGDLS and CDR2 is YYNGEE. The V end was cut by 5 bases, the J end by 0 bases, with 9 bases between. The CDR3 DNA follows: TGTGCCAGCAGGGAGGGAACCTCTGGAAACACCATATATTTT. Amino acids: CASREGTSGNTIYF.

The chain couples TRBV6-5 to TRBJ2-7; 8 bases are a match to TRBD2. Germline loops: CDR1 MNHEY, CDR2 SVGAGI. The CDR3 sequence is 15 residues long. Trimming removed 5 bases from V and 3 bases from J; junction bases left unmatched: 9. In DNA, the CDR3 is TGTGCCAGCAGTCCGCAGCGGGAGTGGTTCTACGAGCAGTACTTC. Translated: CASSPQREWFYEQYF.

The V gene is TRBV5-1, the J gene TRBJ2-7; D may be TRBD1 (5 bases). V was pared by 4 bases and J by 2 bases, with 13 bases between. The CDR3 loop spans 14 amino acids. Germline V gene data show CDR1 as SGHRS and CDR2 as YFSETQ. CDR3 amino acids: CASSGSTGTYEQYF. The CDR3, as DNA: TGCGCCAGCAGCGGCTCAACAGGAACCTACGAGCAGTACTTC.

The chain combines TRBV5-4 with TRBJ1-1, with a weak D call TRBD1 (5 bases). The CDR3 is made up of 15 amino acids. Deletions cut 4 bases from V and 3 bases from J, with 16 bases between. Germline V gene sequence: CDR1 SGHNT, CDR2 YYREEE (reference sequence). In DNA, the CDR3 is TGTGCCAGCAGCATTGGGGCACAAGGGGACACTGAAGCTTTCTTT. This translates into CASSIGAQGDTEAFF.

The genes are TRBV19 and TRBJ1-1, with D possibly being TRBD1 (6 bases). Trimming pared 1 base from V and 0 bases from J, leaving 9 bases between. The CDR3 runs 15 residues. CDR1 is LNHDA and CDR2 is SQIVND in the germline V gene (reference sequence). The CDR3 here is CASSIVRTVNTEAFF. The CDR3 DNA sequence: TGTGCCAGTAGTATAGTTCGGACAGTGAACACTGAAGCTTTCTTT.

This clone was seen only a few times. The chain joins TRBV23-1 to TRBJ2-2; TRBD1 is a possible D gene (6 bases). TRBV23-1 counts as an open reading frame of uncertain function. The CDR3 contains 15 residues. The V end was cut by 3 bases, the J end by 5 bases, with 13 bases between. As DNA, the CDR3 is TGCGCCAGCAGTCATAATCCAGGGGAGACCGGGGAGCTGTTTTTT. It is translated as CASSHNPGETGELFF.

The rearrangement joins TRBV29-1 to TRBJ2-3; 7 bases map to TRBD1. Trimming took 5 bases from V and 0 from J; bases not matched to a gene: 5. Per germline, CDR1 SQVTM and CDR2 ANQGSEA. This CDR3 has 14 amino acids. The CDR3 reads CSVHRGPSTDTQYF. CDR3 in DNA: TGCAGCGTTCACAGGGGTCCTAGCACAGATACGCAGTATTTT.

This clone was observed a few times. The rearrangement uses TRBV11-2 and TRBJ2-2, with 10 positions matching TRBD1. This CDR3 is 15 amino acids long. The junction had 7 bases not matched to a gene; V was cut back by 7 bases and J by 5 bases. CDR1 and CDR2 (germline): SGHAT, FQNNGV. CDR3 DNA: TGTGCCAGCAAAAGAGACAGGGGGCAAACCGGGGAGCTGTTTTTT. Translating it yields CASKRDRGQTGELFF.

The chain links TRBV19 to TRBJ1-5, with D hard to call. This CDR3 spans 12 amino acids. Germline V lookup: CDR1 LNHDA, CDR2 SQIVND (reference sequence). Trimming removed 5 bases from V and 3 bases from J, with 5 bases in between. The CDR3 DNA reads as TGTGCCAGTAGTCAGGACAATCAGCCCCAGCATTTT. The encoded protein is CASSQDNQPQHF.

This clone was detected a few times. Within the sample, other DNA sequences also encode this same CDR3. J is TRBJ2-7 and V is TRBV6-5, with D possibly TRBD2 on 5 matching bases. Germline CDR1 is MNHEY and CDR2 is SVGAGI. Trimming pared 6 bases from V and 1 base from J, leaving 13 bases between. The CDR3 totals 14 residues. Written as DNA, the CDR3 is TGTGCCAGCAGAGGGAGTGGCGGATCCTACGAGCAGTACTTC. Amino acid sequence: CASRGSGGSYEQYF.

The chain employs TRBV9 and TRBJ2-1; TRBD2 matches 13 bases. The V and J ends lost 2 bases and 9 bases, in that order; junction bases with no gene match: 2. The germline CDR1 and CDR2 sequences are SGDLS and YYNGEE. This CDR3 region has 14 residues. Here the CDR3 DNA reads TGTGCCAGCAGCGTGACTAGCGGGAGGTTTGAGCAGTTCTTC. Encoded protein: CASSVTSGRFEQFF. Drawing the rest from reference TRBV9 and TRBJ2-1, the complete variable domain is DSGVTQTPKHLITATGQRVTLRCSPRSGDLSVYWYQQSLDQGLQFLIQYYNGEERAKGNILERFSAQQFPDLHSELNLSSLELGDSALYFCASSVTSGRFEQFFGPGTRLTVL.

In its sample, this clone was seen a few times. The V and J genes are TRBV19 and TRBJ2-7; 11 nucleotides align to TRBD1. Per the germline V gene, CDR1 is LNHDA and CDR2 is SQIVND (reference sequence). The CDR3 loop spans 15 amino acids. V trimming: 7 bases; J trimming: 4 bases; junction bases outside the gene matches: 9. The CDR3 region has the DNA TGTGCCAGTACAAGCTCGGGGACAGGGGGATACGAGCAGTACTTC. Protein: CASTSSGTGGYEQYF.

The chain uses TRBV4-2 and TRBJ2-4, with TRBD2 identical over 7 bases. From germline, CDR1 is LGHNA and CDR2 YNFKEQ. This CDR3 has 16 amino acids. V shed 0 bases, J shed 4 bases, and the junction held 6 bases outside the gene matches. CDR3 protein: CASSQESGIAKNIQYF. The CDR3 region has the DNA TGTGCCAGCAGCCAAGAAAGCGGGATTGCTAAAAACATTCAGTACTTC.

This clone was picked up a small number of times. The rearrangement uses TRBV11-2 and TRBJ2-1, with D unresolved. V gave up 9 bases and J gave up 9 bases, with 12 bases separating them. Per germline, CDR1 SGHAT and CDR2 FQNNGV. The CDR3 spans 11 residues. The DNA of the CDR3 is TGTGCCAGTCGCCTCGGAGCTGAGCAGTTCTTC. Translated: CASRLGAEQFF.

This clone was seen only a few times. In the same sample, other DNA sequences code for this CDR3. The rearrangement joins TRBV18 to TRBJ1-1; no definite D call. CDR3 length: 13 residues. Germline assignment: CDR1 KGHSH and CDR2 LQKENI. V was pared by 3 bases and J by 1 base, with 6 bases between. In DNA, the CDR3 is TGTGCCAGCTCACCTCCAGGGAACACTGAAGCTTTCTTT. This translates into CASSPPGNTEAFF.

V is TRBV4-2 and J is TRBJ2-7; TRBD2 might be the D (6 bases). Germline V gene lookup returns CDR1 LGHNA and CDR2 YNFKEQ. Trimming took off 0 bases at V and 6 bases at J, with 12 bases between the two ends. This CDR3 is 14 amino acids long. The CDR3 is CASSQEAGLLEQYF. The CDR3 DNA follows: TGTGCCAGCAGCCAAGAGGCGGGGTTACTCGAGCAGTACTTC.

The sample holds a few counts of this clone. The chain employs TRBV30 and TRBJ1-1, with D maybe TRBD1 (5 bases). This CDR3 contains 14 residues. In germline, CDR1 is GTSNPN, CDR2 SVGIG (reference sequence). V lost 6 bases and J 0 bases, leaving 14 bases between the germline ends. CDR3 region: CACSKRGMNTEAFF. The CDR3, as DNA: TGTGCCTGTAGTAAGCGGGGCATGAACACTGAAGCTTTCTTT. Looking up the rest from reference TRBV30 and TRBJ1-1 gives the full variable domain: SQTIHQWPATLVQPVGSPLSLECTVEGTSNPNLYWYRQAAGRGLQLLFYSVGIGQISSEVPQNLSASRPQDRQFILSSKKLLLSDSGFYLCACSKRGMNTEAFFGQGTRLTVV.

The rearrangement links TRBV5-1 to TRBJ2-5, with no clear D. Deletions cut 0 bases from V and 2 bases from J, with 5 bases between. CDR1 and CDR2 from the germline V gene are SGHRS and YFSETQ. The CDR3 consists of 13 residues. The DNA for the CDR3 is TGCGCCAGCAGCTTGGACATACAAGAGACCCAGTACTTC. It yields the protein CASSLDIQETQYF.

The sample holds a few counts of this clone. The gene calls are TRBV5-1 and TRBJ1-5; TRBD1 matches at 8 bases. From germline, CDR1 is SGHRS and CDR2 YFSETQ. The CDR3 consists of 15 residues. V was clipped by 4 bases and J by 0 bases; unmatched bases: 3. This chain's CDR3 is CASSMTGDSNQPQHF. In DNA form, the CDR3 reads TGCGCCAGCAGCATGACAGGGGATAGCAATCAGCCCCAGCATTTT.

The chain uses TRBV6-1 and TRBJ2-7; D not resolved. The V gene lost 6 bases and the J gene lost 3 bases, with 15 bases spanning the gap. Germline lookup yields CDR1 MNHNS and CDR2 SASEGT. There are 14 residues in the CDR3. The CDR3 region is CASRIGLGFYEQYF. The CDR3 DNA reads TGTGCCAGCAGGATAGGCCTAGGATTCTACGAGCAGTACTTC.

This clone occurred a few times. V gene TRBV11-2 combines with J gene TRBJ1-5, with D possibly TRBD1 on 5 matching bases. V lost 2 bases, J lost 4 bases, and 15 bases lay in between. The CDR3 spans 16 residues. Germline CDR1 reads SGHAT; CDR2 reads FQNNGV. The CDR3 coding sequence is TGTGCCAGCAGCTTAATGGGGCCAGGTGGAAATCAGCCCCAGCATTTT. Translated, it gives CASSLMGPGGNQPQHF.

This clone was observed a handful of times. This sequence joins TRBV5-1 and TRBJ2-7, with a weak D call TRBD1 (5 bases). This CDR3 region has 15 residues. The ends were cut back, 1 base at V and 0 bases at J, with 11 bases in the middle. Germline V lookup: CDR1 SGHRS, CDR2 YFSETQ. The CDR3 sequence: CASSLRPTASYEQYF. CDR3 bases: TGCGCCAGCAGCTTGCGCCCGACAGCCTCCTACGAGCAGTACTTC.

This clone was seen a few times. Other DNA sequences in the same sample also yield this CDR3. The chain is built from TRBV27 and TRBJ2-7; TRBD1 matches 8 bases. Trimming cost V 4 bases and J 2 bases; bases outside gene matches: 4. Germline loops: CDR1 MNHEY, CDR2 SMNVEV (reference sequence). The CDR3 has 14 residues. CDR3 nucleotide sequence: TGTGCCAGCAGTTCACGACAGGGGCCCTACGAGCAGTACTTC. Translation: CASSSRQGPYEQYF.

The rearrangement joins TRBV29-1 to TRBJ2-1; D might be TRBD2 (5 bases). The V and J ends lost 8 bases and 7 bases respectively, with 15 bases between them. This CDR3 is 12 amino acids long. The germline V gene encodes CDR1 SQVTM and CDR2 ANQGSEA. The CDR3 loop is CSHKGPGNEQFF. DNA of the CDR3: TGCAGCCACAAAGGACCGGGAAATGAGCAGTTCTTC.

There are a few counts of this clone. In DNA form, the CDR3 reads TGCGCCAGCAGCTTGGACTCCGCCACAGATACGCAGTATTTT. Its translation: CASSLDSATDTQYF. J is TRBJ2-3 and V is TRBV5-1, with D hard to call. The V and J ends lost 0 bases and 2 bases respectively, with 7 bases between them. The CDR3 sequence is 14 residues long. CDR1 is SGHRS and CDR2 is YFSETQ in the germline V gene. Complete variable domain (other parts from reference TRBV5-1 and TRBJ2-3): KAGVTQTPRYLIKTRGQQVTLSCSPISGHRSVSWYQQTPGQGLQFLFEYFSETQRNKGNFPGRFSGRQFSNSRSEMNVSTLELGDSALYLCASSLDSATDTQYFGPGTRLTVL.

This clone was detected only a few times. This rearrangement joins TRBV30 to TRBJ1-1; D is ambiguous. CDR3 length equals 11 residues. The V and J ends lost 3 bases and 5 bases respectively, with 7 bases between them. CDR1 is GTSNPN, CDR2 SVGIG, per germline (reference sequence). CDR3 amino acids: CAWRGRTEAFF. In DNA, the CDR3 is TGTGCCTGGAGGGGGAGAACTGAAGCTTTCTTT.

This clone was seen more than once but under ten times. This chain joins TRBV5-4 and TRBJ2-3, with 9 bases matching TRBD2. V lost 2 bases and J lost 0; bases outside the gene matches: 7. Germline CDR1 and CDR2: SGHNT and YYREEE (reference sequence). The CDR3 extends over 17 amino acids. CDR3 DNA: TGTGCCAGCAGCTTAATTGCACTAGCGGGTAGCACAGATACGCAGTATTTT. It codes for CASSLIALAGSTDTQYF.